This T cell receptor (beta chain) appears in the sequencing data of a study of OX40 agonist ivuxolimab in advanced cancers. With respect to this clone: What it binds is unknown.

Study observations and caveats: The study observed clonal expansion of CD4+ and CD8+ blood T cells by week 6 at 0.1 to 3.0 mg/kg. Clonal expansion among partial responders at 0.1-3.0 mg/kg ranked near the lowest.

V lost 7 bases, J lost 2 bases, and 12 bases lay in between. Germline V gene sequence: CDR1 LNHDA, CDR2 SQIVND (reference sequence). The CDR3 is 14 residues long. Here immunoSEQ multiplex PCR was the method, and the copy in TCRdb shows in-frame clones only, minus some. Among approximately 97,000 clones listed, 85% to 90% were seen once. Sequencing used CD4+ or CD8+ T cells sorted from blood, obtained in a trial of the OX40 agonist ivuxolimab. V is TRBV19 and J is TRBJ1-5; the D gene is possibly TRBD1 (6 bases). The sequence was obtained from an adult with an advanced solid tumor such as melanoma, head and neck, liver or kidney cancer. In DNA form, the CDR3 reads TGTGCCAGTAAGGTGGGGGGCGGCAATCAGCCCCAGCATTTT. Translating gives CASKVGGGNQPQHF.